One and the same sample provided the 25 T cell receptor beta chains below, sequenced in a study of blood T cell repertoires in COVID-19. Clones were read by immunoSEQ multiplex PCR, and TCRdb kept only the in-frame ones, dropping some. This table holds a few hundred thousand clones, 80% to 95% found once. What was sequenced was PBMCs or T cells enriched from blood (not recorded which). These receptors came from a woman aged 40 to 49 who had been exposed to COVID-19.

This clone was observed a single time. J is TRBJ1-2 and V is TRBV27; 12 bases align to TRBD1. The V gene's germline CDR1 is MNHEY and CDR2 SMNVEV (reference sequence). The CDR3 is 17 residues long. V shed 6 bases and J 4 bases; nucleotides not matched to a gene: 12. CDR3 sequence (DNA): TGTGCCAGCAGCCGCCAAGGGACAGGGGGCGGTGGCTATGGCTACACCTTC. Translated: CASSRQGTGGGGYGYTF.

In this sample, this clone turned up once. The rearrangement uses TRBV21-1 and TRBJ1-6. TRBV21-1 is assigned pseudogene status. CDR3 length: 19 amino acids. The CDR3: CASRPYPPGKITYNSPLHF. DNA of the CDR3: TGTGCCAGCAGGCCCTACCCGCCGGGGAAGATAACCTATAATTCACCCCTCCACTTT.

This sequence joins TRBV2 and TRBJ1-4, with TRBD1 matching over 9 bases. The length of the CDR3 is 13 residues. Germline CDR1 and CDR2: SNHLY and FYNNEI. J was trimmed by 8 bases and V by 7 bases; bases with no gene match: 5. CDR3: CASTRDRDEKLFF. DNA for the CDR3: TGTGCCAGCACCCGGGACAGGGACGAAAAACTGTTTTTT.

This rearrangement joins TRBV19 to TRBJ1-1; no reliable D call. The CDR3 has 14 amino acids. From germline, CDR1 is LNHDA and CDR2 SQIVND (reference sequence). The V gene lost 1 base and the J gene lost 4 bases, with 10 bases spanning the gap. The CDR3 DNA reads as TGTGCCAGTAGTATAGTACCAGAGGGCACTGAAGCTTTCTTT. This encodes CASSIVPEGTEAFF. The full variable domain, in which reference TRBV19 and TRBJ1-1 provide the parts outside the CDR3, is DGGITQSPKYLFRKEGQNVTLSCEQNLNHDAMYWYRQDPGQGLRLIYYSQIVNDFQKGDIAEGYSVSREKKESFPLTVTSAQKNPTAFYLCASSIVPEGTEAFFGQGTRLTVV.

The rearrangement joins TRBV13 to TRBJ1-2; a weak D match, TRBD1 (6 bases). Trimming cost V 3 bases and J 2 bases, with 10 bases left between them. Looked up from germline, CDR1 is PRHDT and CDR2 is FYEKMQ (reference sequence). The CDR3 spans 14 residues. The CDR3 here is CASSFAGANYGYTF. The CDR3 DNA follows: TGTGCCAGCAGCTTTGCAGGGGCCAACTATGGCTACACCTTC.

The chain is built from TRBV18 and TRBJ1-5, with TRBD1 as a possible D gene (5 bases). CDR1 and CDR2 (germline): KGHSH, LQKENI. This CDR3 has 16 residues. V was trimmed by 6 bases and J by 0 bases, leaving 15 bases between them. The CDR3 reads CASSGAGLRSNQPQHF. DNA for the CDR3: TGTGCCAGCTCCGGCGCGGGACTTCGTAGCAATCAGCCCCAGCATTTT.

The chain joins TRBV12-3 or TRBV12-4 to TRBJ1-2, with unresolved D. The CDR3 totals 11 residues. V lost 6 bases and J lost 9, with 11 bases in between. DNA of the CDR3: TGTGCCAGCAGCCAGGATACGAGCTACACCTTC. Protein sequence: CASSQDTSYTF.

The J gene is TRBJ1-1, the V gene TRBV12-5; possibly TRBD1 for D (6 bases). From germline, CDR1 is LGHNT and CDR2 FRNRAP. The CDR3 sequence is 14 residues long. V was pared by 8 bases and J by 5 bases, with 18 bases between. The chain's CDR3 is CASRRGGADTEAFF. In nucleotides, the CDR3 is TGTGCTAGTCGCCGGGGGGGGGCTGATACTGAAGCTTTCTTT.

The V call is TRBV7-2, the J call TRBJ1-2; possible D gene TRBD1, 6 bases. CDR1 is SGHTA and CDR2 is FQGNSA in the germline V gene. The CDR3 runs to 12 residues. V was cut by 5 bases and J by 8 bases, with 12 bases left in between. CDR3 DNA sequence: TGTGCCAGCAGCCCTCAGGGACACGGCTACACCTTC. As protein: CASSPQGHGYTF.

The genes are TRBV6-5 and TRBJ2-7; D not resolved. V lost 9 bases and J lost 6, with 12 bases in between. The CDR3 has 11 amino acids. CDR1 and CDR2 from the germline V gene are MNHEY and SVGAGI. The CDR3 reads CASRRVSEQYF. The CDR3 DNA sequence: TGTGCCAGTAGGAGAGTCTCCGAGCAGTACTTC.

V gene TRBV5-6 combines with J gene TRBJ2-3; D might be TRBD1 (5 bases). Germline V CDR1 and CDR2: SGHDT, YYEEEE. Trimming left V 4 bases short and J 2 bases short, with 11 bases between. The CDR3 runs to 14 residues. The CDR3 coding sequence is TGTGCCAGCAGCAGCGTCGGACACACAGATACGCAGTATTTT. Encoded protein: CASSSVGHTDTQYF.

The gene calls are TRBV27 and TRBJ1-6, with TRBD1 as a possible D gene (5 bases). Germline V gene sequence: CDR1 MNHEY, CDR2 SMNVEV (reference sequence). This CDR3 comprises 15 residues. The V gene lost 3 bases and the J gene lost 7 bases, with 13 bases spanning the gap. CDR3 coding DNA: TGTGCCAGCAGTTTCTTGGGGCGTAGGAATTCACCCCTCCACTTT. This translates into CASSFLGRRNSPLHF.

The chain joins TRBV15 to TRBJ2-7, with D possibly being TRBD2 (6 bases). The germline V gene has CDR1 LNHNV and CDR2 YYDKDF (reference sequence). The CDR3 totals 17 residues. Between the trimmed V and J ends, which lost 0 bases and 9 bases, there was a span of 24 bases. The CDR3 nucleotides are TGTGCCACCAGCAGAGATTCGGAAGGGATGCGGGGACTGGTGCAGTACTTC. Translated: CATSRDSEGMRGLVQYF.

The chain's CDR3 is CASSQRWTEAFF. The CDR3, as DNA: TGCGCCAGCAGCCAGAGATGGACTGAAGCTTTCTTT. The chain is built from TRBV4-1 and TRBJ1-1; no clear D gene. The germline gives CDR1 MGHRA, CDR2 YSYEKL. The CDR3 is 12 amino acids. The germline V and J ends were trimmed by 3 bases and 5 bases, with 7 bases remaining between them.

The rearrangement links TRBV6-6 to TRBJ1-2, with D unclear. The germline V gene has CDR1 MNHNY and CDR2 SVGAGI (reference sequence). This CDR3 spans 14 amino acids. Trimming removed 0 bases from V and 2 bases from J, with 7 bases in between. CDR3 DNA sequence: TGTGCCAGCAGTTACTCGTCACTCAACTATGGCTACACCTTC. Protein sequence: CASSYSSLNYGYTF.

The chain couples TRBV2 to TRBJ1-6; tentatively, D is TRBD1 (6 bases). The V and J ends lost 6 bases and 5 bases respectively, with 11 bases between them. The germline V gene encodes CDR1 SNHLY and CDR2 FYNNEI. This CDR3 has 14 residues. CDR3 sequence reads: CASRRQVDNSPLHF. As DNA, the CDR3 is TGTGCCAGCAGACGACAGGTAGATAATTCACCCCTCCACTTT.

The chain carries TRBV30 and TRBJ1-1; 10 nucleotides align to TRBD1. V lost 5 bases and J lost 4; bases outside the gene matches: 1. The CDR3 runs 12 residues. Germline V gene sequence: CDR1 GTSNPN, CDR2 SVGIG (reference sequence). The CDR3 protein is CAWGQGGTEAFF. DNA of the CDR3: TGTGCCTGGGGACAGGGGGGCACTGAAGCTTTCTTT.

The genes are TRBV7-9 and TRBJ2-3; 8 positions agree with TRBD2. Germline CDR1 is SEHNR and CDR2 is FQNEAQ (reference sequence). Unmatched junction bases numbered 4, after V lost 4 bases and J lost 4 bases. The CDR3 extends over 14 amino acids. The CDR3 loop reads CASSSSGRSDTQYF. CDR3 sequence (DNA): TGTGCCAGCAGCTCAAGCGGGAGATCAGATACGCAGTATTTT. Using reference TRBV7-9 and TRBJ2-3 for the parts outside the CDR3, the full variable domain is DTGVSQNPRHKITKRGQNVTFRCDPISEHNRLYWYRQTLGQGPEFLTYFQNEAQLEKSRLLSDRFSAERPKGSFSTLEIQRTEQGDSAMYLCASSSSGRSDTQYFGPGTRLTVL.

The V call is TRBV25-1, the J call TRBJ1-4; 9 nucleotides agree with TRBD1. This CDR3 is 13 amino acids long. Trimming at V came to 4 bases and at J to 14 bases, leaving 8 bases not matched to a gene. CDR1 and CDR2 from the germline V gene are MGHDK and SYGVNS. The CDR3 bases are TGTGCCAGCAGTGTTAGGACAGGGGATTTTCTGTTTTTT. It codes for CASSVRTGDFLFF.

V usage is TRBV5-6 and J usage is TRBJ1-6, with TRBD1 matching over 7 bases. Germline assignment: CDR1 SGHDT and CDR2 YYEEEE. The trim removed 1 base at V and 8 bases at J, leaving 3 bases unmatched. CDR3 length equals 14 residues. CDR3 protein: CASSLRQGDSPLHF. As DNA, the CDR3 is TGTGCCAGCAGCTTGCGGCAGGGGGATTCACCCCTCCACTTT.

V is TRBV13 and J is TRBJ1-1; 7 bases align to TRBD1. CDR1 and CDR2 from the germline V gene are PRHDT and FYEKMQ (reference sequence). V shed 5 bases, J shed 3 bases, and the junction held 15 bases outside the gene matches. The CDR3 length is 17 residues. CDR3 residues: CASSEEGAQGLYTEAFF. The CDR3 region has the DNA TGTGCCAGCAGCGAGGAGGGGGCTCAGGGATTGTACACTGAAGCTTTCTTT.

For this clone: Other DNA sequences in this sample translate to the same CDR3. V gene TRBV7-3 combines with J gene TRBJ2-6; D perhaps matches TRBD1 (5 bases). The CDR3 sequence is 16 residues long. The germline gives CDR1 SGHTA, CDR2 FQGTGA. Trimming shortened V by 5 bases and J by 1 base, and 12 bases separated the two germline ends. In nucleotides, the CDR3 is TGTGCCAGCAGCCCCAGATCAGGGTCTGGGGCCAACGTCCTGACTTTC. Translating gives CASSPRSGSGANVLTF.

Comment on this clone: Its ends do not fully match the called genes, so a read error is possible. The V gene is TRBV19, the J gene TRBJ1-1; D remains unclear. The CDR3 spans 14 residues. Germline CDR1 and CDR2: LNHDA and SQIVND (reference sequence). The CDR3 DNA reads TGTGCCAGTATTATAAATAAGGGAGGGACTGAAGCTTTCTTT. Translation gives CASIINKGGTEAFF.

Only a few counts were recorded for this clone. V usage is TRBV2 and J usage is TRBJ2-1; 8 nucleotides line up with TRBD1. V was pared by 6 bases and J by 2 bases, with 3 bases of the junction left unmatched. CDR3 length equals 14 residues. From germline, CDR1 is SNHLY and CDR2 FYNNEI. CDR3 in amino acids: CASRDRVAYNEQFF. The CDR3 DNA sequence: TGTGCCAGCAGGGACAGGGTGGCCTACAATGAGCAGTTCTTC. The complete variable domain, with remaining parts taken from reference TRBV2 and TRBJ2-1, reads EPEVTQTPSHQVTQMGQEVILRCVPISNHLYFYWYRQILGQKVEFLVSFYNNEISEKSEIFDDQFSVERPDGSNFTLKIRSTKLEDSAMYFCASRDRVAYNEQFFGPGTRLTVL.

The chain carries TRBV5-1 and TRBJ2-4; TRBD1 might be the D (5 bases). Deletions cut 0 bases from V and 0 bases from J, with 10 bases between. CDR3 size: 16 residues. The germline gives CDR1 SGHRS, CDR2 YFSETQ. The DNA for the CDR3 is TGCGCCAGCAGCTTGGAAGGGGTTGAAGCCAAAAACATTCAGTACTTC. This sequence encodes CASSLEGVEAKNIQYF.